This passage covers 23 T cell receptor beta chains from one sample sequenced in a study of T cell repertoires in cytomegalovirus infection. TCRdb ran MiXCR on the reads and lists one entry per CDR3 protein. The data show tens of thousands of distinct CDR3 sequences, 25% to 40% seen once. No cognate antigen is known for these TCRs. Sequenced sample: PBMCs, sequenced either directly or after in vitro stimulation (not recorded which). The receptors stem from a human donor in good health (CMV status not recorded). Some clones in this sample may be carry-over from other donors' samples.

This sequence joins TRBV6-1 and TRBJ2-2; tentative D call: TRBD2 (7 bases). V lost 10 bases, J lost 5 bases, and 17 bases lay in between. CDR1 and CDR2 (germline): MNHNS, SASEGT. The CDR3 contains 14 residues. The CDR3 DNA sequence: TGTGCCACCTCAAGGGGGGGGTGGACCGGGGAGCTGTTTTTT. Protein product: CATSRGGWTGELFF.

The chain links TRBV29-1 to TRBJ2-3, with D possibly TRBD2 on 6 matching bases. Germline loops: CDR1 SQVTM, CDR2 ANQGSEA. The CDR3 sequence is 14 residues long. V dropped 8 bases and J dropped 4 bases, with 19 bases sitting between them. CDR3 nucleotide sequence: TGCAGCACCCTGGGGGGTTCGCGTTCAGATACGCAGTATTTT. Amino acids: CSTLGGSRSDTQYF.

This clonotype appeared a few times. This chain connects TRBV2 to TRBJ2-3; D ambiguous. V was pared by 6 bases and J by 2 bases, with 3 bases between. This CDR3 has 11 amino acids. Germline CDR1 is SNHLY and CDR2 is FYNNEI. The CDR3 spells CASRVTDTQYF. The CDR3 nucleotides read TGTGCCAGCAGGGTCACAGATACGCAGTATTTT. The complete variable domain, with remaining parts taken from reference TRBV2 and TRBJ2-3, reads EPEVTQTPSHQVTQMGQEVILRCVPISNHLYFYWYRQILGQKVEFLVSFYNNEISEKSEIFDDQFSVERPDGSNFTLKIRSTKLEDSAMYFCASRVTDTQYFGPGTRLTVL.

The chain couples TRBV7-6 to TRBJ1-2; D is possibly TRBD1 (6 bases). V was trimmed by 5 bases and J by 2 bases, leaving 9 bases between them. Germline V CDR1 and CDR2: SGHVS, FNYEAQ. This CDR3 contains 13 residues. The DNA of the CDR3 is TGTGCCAGCAGCCACCAGGGGAACTATGGCTACACCTTC. Translating gives CASSHQGNYGYTF.

The genes are TRBV7-9 and TRBJ1-6; tentative D call: TRBD1 (6 bases). CDR3 length: 15 residues. Trimming removed 1 base from V and 5 bases from J, with 9 bases in between. Germline assignment: CDR1 SEHNR and CDR2 FQNEAQ (reference sequence). The CDR3 sequence is CASSLEGGNNSPLHF. The CDR3 coding sequence is TGTGCCAGCAGCTTAGAGGGGGGAAATAATTCACCCCTCCACTTT.

The chain is built from TRBV18 and TRBJ1-6, with D unclear. Trimming pared 3 bases from V and 8 bases from J, leaving 14 bases between. The CDR3 is 15 amino acids. Germline values: CDR1 KGHSH, CDR2 LQKENI. The CDR3 nucleotides read TGTGCCAGCTCACCTTATAGTCCCCCGGATTCACCCCTCCACTTT. Encoded protein: CASSPYSPPDSPLHF.

This clonotype was detected a few times. CDR3 protein: CSAVRDYYQETQYF. The CDR3 bases are TGCAGTGCTGTCCGGGACTATTACCAAGAGACCCAGTACTTC. The chain recombines TRBV20-1 with TRBJ2-5, with TRBD2 matching 7 bases. The J segment lost 0 bases and the V segment lost 5 bases, leaving 6 bases of the junction unmatched. The germline V gene has CDR1 DFQATT and CDR2 SNEGSKA (reference sequence). CDR3 length: 14 amino acids.

This clonotype was seen ten or more times. The CDR3 sequence: CASSLVPVTGELFF. The CDR3 DNA reads as TGTGCCAGCAGCTTAGTACCAGTCACCGGGGAGCTGTTTTTT. This sequence joins TRBV7-2 and TRBJ2-2; D remains unclear. The CDR3 has 14 amino acids. CDR1 is SGHTA, CDR2 FQGNSA, per germline. V lost 1 base and J 4 bases, leaving 7 bases between the germline ends. Full variable domain (rest looked up from reference TRBV7-2 and TRBJ2-2): GAGVSQSPSNKVTEKGKDVELRCDPISGHTALYWYRQSLGQGLEFLIYFQGNSAPDKSGLPSDRFSAERTGGSVSTLTIQRTQQEDSAVYLCASSLVPVTGELFFGEGSRLTVL.

This clonotype was detected a few times. The chain combines TRBV10-3 with TRBJ2-7; D gene ambiguous. Per the germline V gene, CDR1 is ENHRY and CDR2 is SYGVKD. The CDR3 covers 12 residues. Trimming removed 8 bases at V and 10 bases at J, with 18 bases between. CDR3 sequence: CAIGSRQLEQYF. CDR3 bases: TGTGCCATCGGTTCGCGGCAGTTAGAACAGTACTTC.

This clonotype has a count of ten or more. V is TRBV7-9 and J is TRBJ2-1, with TRBD2 identical over 9 bases. The trim removed 4 bases at V and 2 bases at J, leaving 9 bases unmatched. CDR3 size: 17 residues. In germline, CDR1 is SEHNR, CDR2 FQNEAQ (reference sequence). The CDR3: CASSSAGTSRTYNEQFF. CDR3 DNA: TGTGCCAGCAGCTCCGCCGGGACTAGCAGAACCTACAATGAGCAGTTCTTC.

The chain combines TRBV10-3 with TRBJ2-3; 12 bases line up with TRBD2. This CDR3 has 16 amino acids. Germline trimming cut 6 bases from V and 6 bases from J; bases unmatched to any gene: 10. Germline lookup yields CDR1 ENHRY and CDR2 SYGVKD. The CDR3 loop is CAIRPQGLAGLDTQYF. CDR3 nucleotides: TGTGCCATCAGGCCCCAAGGACTAGCGGGACTGGATACGCAGTATTTT.

This clonotype was seen a few times. CDR3 region: CASSPPSGGIGNNEQFF. The CDR3 coding sequence is TGTGCCAGCTCACCACCAAGCGGGGGTATTGGGAACAATGAGCAGTTCTTC. The chain combines TRBV18 with TRBJ2-1; 8 bases fit TRBD2. Losses at the gene ends were 0 bases for V and 5 bases for J; bases not matched to a gene: 9. Germline V gene lookup returns CDR1 KGHSH and CDR2 LQKENI. The CDR3 runs to 17 residues.

Only a few counts were recorded for this clonotype. The rearrangement joins TRBV11-2 to TRBJ2-4; 9 positions match TRBD2. Germline V CDR1 and CDR2: SGHAT, FQNNGV. After removal of 3 bases from V and 0 bases from J, the junction contained 15 bases not matched to a gene. CDR3 length equals 20 residues. CDR3: CASSLSGVIAGDLAKNIQYF. The DNA for the CDR3 is TGTGCCAGCAGCTTGAGTGGGGTCATAGCGGGAGACCTAGCCAAAAACATTCAGTACTTC.

This clonotype was observed a few times. CDR3 region: CASRDGTYEQYF. CDR3 DNA: TGTGCCAGCAGGGACGGAACCTACGAGCAGTACTTC. This chain joins TRBV6-1 and TRBJ2-7, with D uncertain. The CDR3 contains 12 residues. V was pared by 6 bases and J by 2 bases, with 8 bases between. Germline CDR1 and CDR2: MNHNS and SASEGT.

Only a few counts were recorded for this clonotype. J is TRBJ2-5 and V is TRBV6-1, with D unresolved. The germline V gene has CDR1 MNHNS and CDR2 SASEGT. V was pared by 1 base and J by 1 base, with 4 bases between. This CDR3 contains 13 residues. CDR3 nucleotide sequence: TGTGCCAGCAGTGAAGGGATCCAAGAGACCCAGTACTTC. Translating it yields CASSEGIQETQYF.

V is TRBV7-2 and J is TRBJ2-1; D call uncertain. Trimming removed 1 base at V and 8 bases at J, with 18 bases between. CDR1 SGHTA and CDR2 FQGNSA come from the germline V gene. The CDR3 contains 16 residues. CDR3 residues: CASSLGRIRNSHEQFF. The DNA of the CDR3 is TGTGCCAGCAGCTTAGGTAGAATCAGGAACTCCCATGAGCAGTTCTTC. Together with reference TRBV7-2 and TRBJ2-1, the CDR3 gives the full variable domain: GAGVSQSPSNKVTEKGKDVELRCDPISGHTALYWYRQSLGQGLEFLIYFQGNSAPDKSGLPSDRFSAERTGGSVSTLTIQRTQQEDSAVYLCASSLGRIRNSHEQFFGPGTRLTVL.

CDR3: CASSSGGGGKLFF. The DNA for the CDR3 is TGTGCCAGCAGTTCCGGGGGCGGCGGAAAACTGTTTTTT. The V call is TRBV27, the J call TRBJ1-4; tentatively, D is TRBD1 (6 bases). This CDR3 spans 13 amino acids. Trimming took off 4 bases at V and 10 bases at J, with 13 bases between the two ends. Per germline, CDR1 MNHEY and CDR2 SMNVEV (reference sequence). The whole variable domain, filled in from reference TRBV27 and TRBJ1-4, reads EAQVTQNPRYLITVTGKKLTVTCSQNMNHEYMSWYRQDPGLGLRQIYYSMNVEVTDKGDVPEGYKVSRKEKRNFPLILESPSPNQTSLYFCASSSGGGGKLFFGSGTQLSVL.

The V and J genes are TRBV7-9 and TRBJ2-1; no clear D gene. The CDR3 sequence is 12 residues long. The V gene's germline CDR1 is SEHNR and CDR2 FQNEAQ (reference sequence). V was clipped by 3 bases and J by 8 bases, with 8 bases between them. Here the CDR3 DNA reads TGTGCCAGCAGCTTGGAGCGAGATGAGCAGTTCTTC. This gives the protein CASSLERDEQFF.

The table lists this clonotype with a few counts. V gene TRBV5-4 combines with J gene TRBJ2-3, with 9 bases identical to TRBD2. CDR1 SGHNT and CDR2 YYREEE come from the germline V gene (reference sequence). The CDR3 covers 16 residues. V lost 3 bases and J lost 7; bases outside the gene matches: 12. The CDR3 DNA is TGTGCCAGCAGCTCCTGGACTAGCGAGTGGAACCATACGCAGTATTTT. This gives the protein CASSSWTSEWNHTQYF.

This clonotype has more than one count but fewer than ten. The genes are TRBV7-9 and TRBJ2-7, with TRBD1 identical over 7 bases. Trimming removed 6 bases from V and 2 bases from J; junction bases left unmatched: 13. The length of the CDR3 is 16 residues. Germline V CDR1 and CDR2: SEHNR, FQNEAQ (reference sequence). CDR3 amino acids: CASSPIFGDSTYEQYF. The CDR3, as DNA: TGTGCCAGCAGTCCTATTTTTGGGGACAGCACCTACGAGCAGTACTTC.

This clonotype was counted ten times or more. This chain connects TRBV7-2 to TRBJ1-2; possible D gene TRBD1, 5 bases. CDR1 and CDR2 from the germline V gene are SGHTA and FQGNSA. There are 16 residues in the CDR3. Trimming shortened V by 5 bases and J by 0 bases, and 16 bases separated the two germline ends. Here the CDR3 reads CASSTKGGASNYGYTF. CDR3 coding DNA: TGTGCCAGCAGCACAAAAGGCGGGGCCTCTAACTATGGCTACACCTTC.

The chain combines TRBV19 with TRBJ1-1, with a weak D call TRBD1 (5 bases). Germline V gene lookup returns CDR1 LNHDA and CDR2 SQIVND (reference sequence). CDR3 length equals 16 residues. V lost 6 bases and J 4 bases, leaving 21 bases between the germline ends. This chain's CDR3 is CASRGEDFSRRTEAFF. Written as DNA, the CDR3 is TGTGCCAGTAGAGGGGAGGATTTTTCGAGGCGCACTGAAGCTTTCTTT.

The gene calls are TRBV5-1 and TRBJ1-1, with a possible D match to TRBD1 (6 bases). The V gene lost 3 bases and the J gene lost 1 base, with 13 bases spanning the gap. The CDR3 has 15 residues. CDR1 is SGHRS, CDR2 YFSETQ, per germline. CDR3 protein: CASSSAGGQNTEAFF. DNA for the CDR3: TGCGCCAGCAGCTCCGCCGGGGGACAGAACACTGAAGCTTTCTTT.